These 10 T cell receptor beta chains were all obtained from the same sample, sequenced in a study of blood T cell repertoires in COVID-19. TCRdb keeps only in-frame clones here, not all; method: immunoSEQ multiplex PCR. The sample has some 400,000 clones, roughly 86% seen once; the top ten hold 2.3%. Material for sequencing was peripheral blood. The receptors shown here come from a woman aged 55 to 70 with COVID-19, enrolled during active disease.

The J gene is TRBJ2-2, the V gene TRBV7-6; TRBD2 matches 9 bases. After removal of 5 bases from V and 1 base from J, the junction contained 5 bases not matched to a gene. The CDR3 totals 16 residues. Germline loops: CDR1 SGHVS, CDR2 FNYEAQ. CDR3 coding DNA: TGTGCCAGCAGCGCACTAGCGGGTGAGAACACCGGGGAGCTGTTTTTT. Translation gives CASSALAGENTGELFF.

CDR3 DNA sequence: TGTGCCAGCAGTTCTATATCCGGGACAGGGGGCTCCTCCCGCTATGGCTACACCTTC. Translated, it gives CASSSISGTGGSSRYGYTF. This chain uses TRBV28 with TRBJ1-2; 12 bases map to TRBD1. Germline V CDR1 and CDR2: MDHEN, SYDVKM. The CDR3 length is 19 residues. Unmatched junction bases numbered 16, after V lost 4 bases and J lost 4 bases.

The chain carries TRBV7-3 and TRBJ2-2; D gene ambiguous. The germline V gene has CDR1 SGHTA and CDR2 FQGTGA. The CDR3 spans 14 residues. V dropped 3 bases and J dropped 1 base, with 6 bases sitting between them. Written as DNA, the CDR3 is TGTGCCAGCAGCTTGCACAGGAACACCGGGGAGCTGTTTTTT. This encodes CASSLHRNTGELFF.

This clone was recorded once. The J gene is TRBJ1-6, the V gene TRBV7-9; 11 bases are a match to TRBD1. J lost 6 bases, V lost 5 bases, and 6 bases had no gene match. Per the germline V gene, CDR1 is SEHNR and CDR2 is FQNEAQ (reference sequence). The CDR3 totals 16 residues. The CDR3 here is CASSLGTGGGNSPLHF. CDR3 nucleotides: TGTGCCAGCAGCCTAGGGACAGGGGGGGGTAATTCACCCCTCCACTTT.

The chain has TRBV19 and TRBJ1-3; TRBD1 is a possible D gene (5 bases). The germline V gene encodes CDR1 LNHDA and CDR2 SQIVND (reference sequence). The V gene lost 3 bases and the J gene lost 0 bases, with 15 bases spanning the gap. The CDR3 sequence is 17 residues long. Here the CDR3 DNA reads TGTGCCAGTAGTATTTTAGCGGGCAGGGCCTCTGGAAACACCATATATTTT. This sequence encodes CASSILAGRASGNTIYF.

The V gene is TRBV6-4, the J gene TRBJ2-2; TRBD1 matches at 9 bases. Trimming removed 4 bases from V and 3 bases from J; junction bases left unmatched: 9. The germline CDR1 and CDR2 sequences are MRHNA and SNTAGT. This CDR3 is 17 amino acids long. In DNA form, the CDR3 reads TGTGCCAGCAGTGCCGGGACAGGGATTGGGGACACCGGGGAGCTGTTTTTT. It specifies CASSAGTGIGDTGELFF.

The chain carries TRBV2 and TRBJ2-7; TRBD2 matches 7 bases. CDR3 size: 14 residues. Germline lookup yields CDR1 SNHLY and CDR2 FYNNEI. V gave up 1 base and J gave up 0 bases; unmatched junction bases: 0. CDR3 in amino acids: CASSEGGSSYEQYF. CDR3 coding DNA: TGTGCCAGCAGTGAAGGCGGGAGCTCCTACGAGCAGTACTTC.

The chain uses TRBV6-5 and TRBJ1-2, with 8 bases fitting TRBD1. The V gene end was trimmed by 5 bases and the J gene end by 8 bases; junction bases not matched to a gene: 13. The CDR3 extends over 15 amino acids. Germline loops: CDR1 MNHEY, CDR2 SVGAGI. As DNA, the CDR3 is TGTGCCAGCAGTCCTCCCGGACAGGGAAGCCGGGGCTACACCTTC. This codes for CASSPPGQGSRGYTF.

This rearrangement joins TRBV6-1 to TRBJ1-5, with D maybe TRBD1 (6 bases). V was trimmed by 3 bases and J by 7 bases, leaving 10 bases between them. CDR1 is MNHNS and CDR2 is SASEGT in the germline V gene. The CDR3 is made up of 13 amino acids. As DNA, the CDR3 is TGTGCCAGCAGTGACGGCGGGGGCCAGCCCCAGCATTTT. The encoded protein is CASSDGGGQPQHF.

The V gene is TRBV6-5, the J gene TRBJ1-2, with D tentatively TRBD1 (5 bases). The CDR3 totals 14 residues. The germline CDR1 and CDR2 sequences are MNHEY and SVGAGI. Trimming left V 1 base short and J 6 bases short, with 12 bases between. For the CDR3, the DNA is TGTGCCAGCAGTTACTGGGGGGGATCGGATGGCTACACCTTC. This codes for CASSYWGGSDGYTF.